The following is a T cell receptor beta chain sequence with its context. CDR3 length equals 15 residues. Unmatched junction bases numbered 8, after V lost 5 bases and J lost 4 bases. Germline V gives CDR1 SEHNR, CDR2 FQNEAQ (reference sequence). The sample comes from a study of tumor-infiltrating lymphocytes in localized non-small cell lung cancer. Some clones are missing from TCRdb's copy, which holds only in-frame ones; the method was immunoSEQ multiplex PCR. Among 6,800 or so clones listed, 77% were seen once. Sequencing used uninvolved lung tissue not adjacent to the tumor. The gene calls are TRBV7-9 and TRBJ2-1; TRBD1 matches at 7 bases. The clonotype originates from a human donor with non-small cell lung cancer. Here the CDR3 reads CASSPGGQQYNEQFF. As DNA, the CDR3 is TGTGCCAGCAGCCCAGGGGGACAGCAATACAATGAGCAGTTCTTC.